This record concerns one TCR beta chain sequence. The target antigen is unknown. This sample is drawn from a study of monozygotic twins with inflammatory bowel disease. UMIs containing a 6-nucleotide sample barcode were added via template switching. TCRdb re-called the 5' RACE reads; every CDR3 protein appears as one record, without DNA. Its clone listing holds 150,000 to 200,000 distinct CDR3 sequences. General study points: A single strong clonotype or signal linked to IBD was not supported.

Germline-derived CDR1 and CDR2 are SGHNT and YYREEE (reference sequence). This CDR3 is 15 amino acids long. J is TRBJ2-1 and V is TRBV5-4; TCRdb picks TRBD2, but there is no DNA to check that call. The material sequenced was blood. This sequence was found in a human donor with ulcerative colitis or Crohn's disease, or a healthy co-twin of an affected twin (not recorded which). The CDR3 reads CASSLGLDPVGEQFF.